This record covers a single T cell receptor beta chain. This clonotype was observed a handful of times. Its antigen has not been determined. Base-call qualities are not available, and no considerably larger clone is one nucleotide away. At the junction V is shortened by 6 bases and J by 7 bases; bases outside the gene matches: 5. The CDR3 measures 14 amino acids from cysteine to phenylalanine. CDR3 DNA is the only sequence kept; it has 42 bases, read in frame from the first base. The sample originates from a study of T-cell reconstitution after alpha-beta-depleted transplantation in children (dated by TCRdb to about 2016). For the wider study: The study quantitatively tracked T-cell immune reconstitution after TCRalphabeta/CD19-depleted allogeneic hematopoietic cell transplantation in children using TCR repertoire profiling.

Library prep was done by PCR. Sequenced using an Illumina HiSeq 2500. TCR libraries were prepared with molecular barcoding, using unique molecular identifiers to normalize TCRbeta repertoire quantification. In-frame beta chains were kept once TCRdb had trimmed the public reads at Q25 with fastp and called clones with MiXCR. Identical CDR3 proteins give one entry, which carries the most common genes and DNA. Across this sample there are roughly 400,000 distinct CDR3 sequences, with roughly 22% seen only once. The top ten constitute approximately 3.8% of the sample. The sequence joins TRBV12-3 or TRBV12-4 to TRBJ2-1, with 11 central nucleotides matching TRBD2. This TCR derives from a human donor who donated a stem cell graft to a child with acute myeloid leukemia. This sample comprised PBMCs from the stem cell graft donor, obtained from the stem cell graft. The CDR3 here reads CASRRVAGGNEQFF. The DNA sequence is given as TGTGCCAGCAGAAGGGTAGCGGGAGGGAATGAGCAGTTCTTC.